This T cell receptor beta chain was documented in a study of tissue T cells after allogeneic stem cell transplantation. Time point noted: mouse harvest day 7 after allogeneic transplant. Mouse grafts combined 10^7 T-cell-depleted bone marrow cells with 10^6 splenic CD5+ T cells. Germline CDR1 is KGHPV and CDR2 is FQNQEV (reference sequence). This CDR3 spans 14 amino acids. V lost 4 bases and J lost 0, with 8 bases in between. Study-wide results and limits: Within patients, tissue anatomy strongly shaped TCR repertoire composition. Shared clones across patients were few; motif clustering revealed tissue-specific shared signatures.

This clone rates as medium-sized. Its antigen remains unidentified. Here the gene names and germline are mouse. The read terminates 1 residue ahead of where the CDR3 ends, so the germline J gene completes it. Sequenced by immunoSEQ multiplex PCR; TCRdb stores in-frame clones only, minus some. The profile shows several thousand clones, roughly 49% of them singletons. Sequencing was done on a sample of gut tissue. This clonotype was obtained from a female BALB/c mouse given C57BL/6 T cells with graft-versus-host disease after an allogeneic hematopoietic cell transplant. The chain carries TRBV26 and TRBJ2-3; D not resolved. CDR3 protein: CASSPTSSAETLYF. The covered CDR3 bases are TGTGCCAGCAGTCCGACATCTAGTGCAGAAACGCTGTAT. Looking up the rest from reference TRBV26 and TRBJ2-3 gives the full variable domain: NSKVIQTPRYLVKGQGQKAKMRCIPEKGHPVVFWYQQNKNNEFKFLINFQNQEVLQQIDMTEKRFSAECPSNSPCSLEIQSSEAGDSALYLCASSPTSSAETLYFGSGTRLTVL.